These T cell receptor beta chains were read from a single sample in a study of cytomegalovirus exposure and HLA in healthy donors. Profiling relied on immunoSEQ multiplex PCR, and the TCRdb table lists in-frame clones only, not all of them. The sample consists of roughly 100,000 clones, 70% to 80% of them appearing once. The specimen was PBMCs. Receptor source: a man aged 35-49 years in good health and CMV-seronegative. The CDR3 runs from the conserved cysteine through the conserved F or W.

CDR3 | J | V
CASSFGQGSNQPQHF | TRBJ1-5 | TRBV27
CASSLRGTGGNEQYF | TRBJ2-7 | TRBV11-3
CASSRDSRATGELFF | TRBJ2-2 | TRBV6-5
CSSSPGPYEQYF | TRBJ2-7 | TRBV7-9
CASSLEQDYEQYF | TRBJ2-7 | TRBV5-8
CASGLLLGQGGSYEQYF | TRBJ2-7 | TRBV12-5
CASSSVYEQFF | TRBJ2-1 | TRBV27
CASSLGFGGYGYTF | TRBJ1-2 | TRBV5-1
CASSPKDRYQETQYF | TRBJ2-5 | TRBV9
CASSPLQESISPQHF | TRBJ1-5 | TRBV27
CASSGVSGTRKYF | TRBJ2-3 | TRBV6-5